Each of the 19 T cell receptor beta chains below was sequenced from the same sample in a study of OX40 agonist ivuxolimab in advanced cancers. Here immunoSEQ multiplex PCR was the method, and the copy in TCRdb shows in-frame clones only, minus some. The sample carries tens of thousands of clones, approximately 88% recorded once. The material sequenced was CD4+ or CD8+ T cells sorted from blood, taken in a trial of the OX40 agonist ivuxolimab. The receptors were gathered from an adult with an advanced solid tumor such as melanoma, head and neck, liver or kidney cancer.

V gene TRBV2 combines with J gene TRBJ2-1; TRBD1 matches at 7 bases. The CDR3 contains 14 residues. Germline V gene sequence: CDR1 SNHLY, CDR2 FYNNEI. V dropped 6 bases and J dropped 2; count of bases not matched to a gene: 4. The CDR3 loop is CASRGTATYNEQFF. CDR3 sequence (DNA): TGTGCCAGCAGGGGGACAGCCACCTACAATGAGCAGTTCTTC.

The V gene is TRBV4-1, the J gene TRBJ2-7; TRBD2 aligns across 7 bases. V lost 5 bases to trimming and J lost 4 bases; unmatched junction nucleotides: 11. Germline values: CDR1 MGHRA, CDR2 YSYEKL. The CDR3 covers 15 residues. The CDR3 nucleotides are TGCGCCAGCAGCTCTCTAGCGGCCGCGGTATACGAGCAGTACTTC. The encoded protein is CASSSLAAAVYEQYF.

The chain uses TRBV7-9 and TRBJ1-3; D not resolved. Germline V CDR1 and CDR2: SEHNR, FQNEAQ (reference sequence). This CDR3 is 17 amino acids long. Trimming shortened V by 5 bases and J by 1 base, and 18 bases separated the two germline ends. CDR3 DNA sequence: TGTGCCAGCAGCGGAATAAAGGGATTAGCTTCTGGAAACACCATATATTTT. Protein sequence: CASSGIKGLASGNTIYF.

The V gene is TRBV30, the J gene TRBJ1-1; D is perhaps TRBD1 (6 bases). The CDR3 extends over 13 amino acids. V gave up 2 bases and J gave up 1 base, with 8 bases separating them. The germline V gene encodes CDR1 GTSNPN and CDR2 SVGIG (reference sequence). CDR3 nucleotide sequence: TGTGCCTGGAGTAGGACAGAGAACACTGAAGCTTTCTTT. It translates to CAWSRTENTEAFF.

V gene TRBV19 combines with J gene TRBJ2-7, with a tentative D call TRBD1 (5 bases). Per the germline V gene, CDR1 is LNHDA and CDR2 is SQIVND (reference sequence). The V end lost 5 bases, the J end lost 0 bases, and 5 bases lay between the germline ends. The length of the CDR3 is 12 residues. The CDR3 spells CASSGASYEQYF. The CDR3 nucleotides are TGTGCCAGTAGTGGGGCCTCCTACGAGCAGTACTTC.

This rearrangement joins TRBV7-9 to TRBJ2-5; 13 positions agree with TRBD2. The CDR3 runs 16 residues. Trimming cost V 5 bases and J 5 bases; bases outside gene matches: 8. CDR1 is SEHNR, CDR2 FQNEAQ, per germline (reference sequence). The CDR3 bases are TGTGCCAGCAGCACTCGGACTAGCGGGAGCTACGAGACCCAGTACTTC. Translation: CASSTRTSGSYETQYF.

In this sample, this clone turned up once. This chain links TRBV27 with TRBJ2-3; possibly TRBD1 or TRBD2 for D (5 bases each). CDR3 length: 17 residues. The V end was cut by 2 bases, the J end by 0 bases, with 15 bases between. Germline loops: CDR1 MNHEY, CDR2 SMNVEV (reference sequence). CDR3 sequence: CASSLITGAYSTDTQYF. CDR3 coding DNA: TGTGCCAGCAGTTTAATCACCGGGGCCTATAGCACAGATACGCAGTATTTT.

This chain joins TRBV6-5 and TRBJ2-1; perhaps TRBD2 as D (5 bases). The V end was cut by 5 bases, the J end by 9 bases, with 14 bases between. The germline V gene has CDR1 MNHEY and CDR2 SVGAGI. The CDR3 totals 13 residues. As DNA, the CDR3 is TGTGCCAGCAGTCCTACCGTCGGAGGTGAGCAGTTCTTC. Protein product: CASSPTVGGEQFF.

The rearrangement uses TRBV19 and TRBJ2-1, with 9 bases that match TRBD2. Unmatched junction bases numbered 4, after V lost 2 bases and J lost 5 bases. Germline loops: CDR1 LNHDA, CDR2 SQIVND (reference sequence). CDR3 size: 15 residues. CDR3 in amino acids: CASSILLAGNNEQFF. In DNA, the CDR3 is TGTGCCAGTAGTATATTACTAGCGGGCAACAATGAGCAGTTCTTC. Supplemented by reference TRBV19 and TRBJ2-1, the full variable domain reads DGGITQSPKYLFRKEGQNVTLSCEQNLNHDAMYWYRQDPGQGLRLIYYSQIVNDFQKGDIAEGYSVSREKKESFPLTVTSAQKNPTAFYLCASSILLAGNNEQFFGPGTRLTVL.

The rearrangement uses TRBV9 and TRBJ2-2; D might be TRBD2 (6 bases). Per germline, CDR1 SGDLS and CDR2 YYNGEE. CDR3 length: 15 amino acids. Trimming shortened V by 6 bases and J by 6 bases, and 18 bases separated the two germline ends. The CDR3 loop reads CASTFTGDPAGELFF. The CDR3 DNA reads as TGTGCCAGCACCTTCACGGGAGATCCAGCCGGGGAGCTGTTTTTT.

The chain recombines TRBV27 with TRBJ2-1; D gene uncertain. This CDR3 has 15 residues. V shed 0 bases and J shed 4 bases, with 10 bases lying between them. The germline V gene has CDR1 MNHEY and CDR2 SMNVEV (reference sequence). For the CDR3, the DNA is TGTGCCAGCAGTTTATCCTTAGCCCCGTACAATGAGCAGTTCTTC. Translated: CASSLSLAPYNEQFF.

This chain links TRBV7-9 with TRBJ2-7; D perhaps matches TRBD2 (6 bases). Deletions cut 4 bases from V and 6 bases from J, with 19 bases between. The length of the CDR3 is 15 residues. Germline CDR1 SEHNR, CDR2 FQNEAQ (reference sequence). The CDR3 sequence is CASSSGETGWGEQYF. In DNA form, the CDR3 reads TGTGCCAGCAGCTCGGGGGAGACGGGATGGGGCGAGCAGTACTTC.

The chain couples TRBV9 to TRBJ2-7; TRBD2 matches 9 bases. The CDR3 sequence is 15 residues long. Germline lookup yields CDR1 SGDLS and CDR2 YYNGEE. V dropped 5 bases and J dropped 2; count of bases not matched to a gene: 8. CDR3 nucleotides: TGTGCCAGCAGTCCGAATAGCGGGAGTACCTACGAGCAGTACTTC. This translates into CASSPNSGSTYEQYF.

The genes are TRBV14 and TRBJ2-7; unclear D gene. The length of the CDR3 is 13 residues. The germline CDR1 and CDR2 sequences are SGHDN and FVKESK. The ends were cut back, 1 base at V and 5 bases at J, with 9 bases in the middle. The CDR3 nucleotides are TGTGCCAGCAGCCAAGGCATCAGAGACGAGCAGTACTTC. It specifies CASSQGIRDEQYF.

The chain carries TRBV7-2 and TRBJ2-3; D call uncertain. The V end was cut by 6 bases, the J end by 0 bases, with 16 bases between. Germline lookup yields CDR1 SGHTA and CDR2 FQGNSA. The CDR3 is 16 residues long. The CDR3 protein is CASRPTVLLSTDTQYF. The DNA of the CDR3 is TGTGCCAGCAGACCCACAGTATTACTCAGCACAGATACGCAGTATTTT.

The genes are TRBV4-2 and TRBJ2-7; 9 nucleotides line up with TRBD2. Trimming removed 8 bases from V and 0 bases from J; junction bases left unmatched: 2. The CDR3 length is 13 residues. Germline CDR1 and CDR2: LGHNA and YNFKEQ. CDR3 sequence (DNA): TGTGCCAGCCTTAGCGGGAGCTCCTACGAGCAGTACTTC. It codes for CASLSGSSYEQYF.

The chain has TRBV11-2 and TRBJ2-7; D is unresolved. Looked up from germline, CDR1 is SGHAT and CDR2 is FQNNGV. V dropped 1 base and J dropped 3 bases, with 10 bases sitting between them. The CDR3 runs to 14 residues. Here the CDR3 DNA reads TGTGCCAGCAGCTTAGGCCGATACTACTACGAGCAGTACTTC. This codes for CASSLGRYYYEQYF.

J is TRBJ2-7 and V is TRBV19, with 13 bases aligning to TRBD2. Germline V gene data show CDR1 as LNHDA and CDR2 as SQIVND (reference sequence). CDR3 size: 16 residues. The trim removed 1 base at V and 5 bases at J, leaving 5 bases unmatched. The CDR3 loop reads CASSIVPGLAGDEQYF. In DNA form, the CDR3 reads TGTGCCAGTAGTATAGTCCCCGGACTAGCGGGAGACGAGCAGTACTTC.

The V call is TRBV28, the J call TRBJ1-4; TRBD1 matches at 8 bases. The germline gives CDR1 MDHEN, CDR2 SYDVKM. The V gene end was trimmed by 5 bases and the J gene end by 8 bases; junction bases not matched to a gene: 7. The CDR3 contains 14 residues. The chain's CDR3 is CASSTTGVREKLFF. CDR3 nucleotide sequence: TGTGCCAGCAGTACGACAGGGGTTCGGGAAAAACTGTTTTTT. Drawing the rest from reference TRBV28 and TRBJ1-4, the complete variable domain is DVKVTQSSRYLVKRTGEKVFLECVQDMDHENMFWYRQDPGLGLRLIYFSYDVKMKEKGDIPEGYSVSREKKERFSLILESASTNQTSMYLCASSTTGVREKLFFGSGTQLSVL.